The clone carrying this T cell receptor (beta chain) was observed a handful of times. The target antigen is unknown. J lost 10 bases, V lost 0 bases, and 6 bases had no gene match. The CDR3 contains 15 residues. The germline CDR1 and CDR2 sequences are MGHRA and YSYEKL. This entry is derived from a study of shared clonotypes between healthy human individuals. Across the whole study: Donor ages ranged 18 to 49 years: a couple of women, a few men. Three CD4 naive, three CD4 memory, two CD8 naive and one CD8 memory plate were used per donor.

Assay used: immunoSEQ multiplex PCR; TCRdb lists only in-frame clones, some missing. Of some 1 million clones in the sample, about 74% were seen once. The study's findings and limits: Donor scarcity curtailed the genetic and exposure-history diversity represented herein. Clonotype sharing across a few donors was observed for 4.5% to 6.5% of naive CD4 clonotypes.

V usage is TRBV4-1 and J usage is TRBJ2-1, with 10 nucleotides matching TRBD2. Sequenced material: memory CD4+ T cells sorted from blood. Subset here: CD45RA-negative fraction. The TCR was taken from a man aged 18-30 years in good health. The DNA for the CDR3 is TGCGCCAGCAGCCAAGATCTAGCGGGAGAAGGGGAGCAGTTCTTC. Its translation: CASSQDLAGEGEQFF.